The 31 T cell receptor beta chains below all came from one sample that was sequenced in a study of Ad26.COV2.S vaccination and SARS-CoV-2 variants. The assay was immunoSEQ multiplex PCR, and TCRdb's table has in-frame clones only and misses some. Of around 300,000 clones in the sample, about 87% are singletons; the top ten hold 6.4%. Treatment specified: over 15 received Ad26.COV2.S at low or high dose, single or two shots; 5 received placebo; per-sample allocation not given. All samples were drawn on day 63, counting from the first vaccine or placebo injection. The specimen was peripheral blood, collected in a trial of Ad26.COV2.S vaccine versus placebo. These receptors were obtained from a person aged 18-60 years who received the Ad26.COV2.S COVID-19 vaccine or a placebo.

The chain couples TRBV7-3 to TRBJ1-2, with D possibly being TRBD1 (6 bases). V was pared by 1 base and J by 3 bases, with 15 bases between. Germline V gene lookup returns CDR1 SGHTA and CDR2 FQGTGA. CDR3 length: 16 amino acids. The CDR3 sequence is CASSLRGLGADYGYTF. The CDR3 DNA is TGTGCCAGCAGCTTAAGGGGGTTGGGGGCTGACTATGGCTACACCTTC.

The chain uses TRBV3-1 (or the pseudogene TRBV3-2) and TRBJ2-7, with D possibly matching TRBD2 (5 bases). The CDR3 length is 15 residues. The V and J ends lost 0 bases and 2 bases respectively, with 11 bases between them. The germline V gene encodes CDR1 LGHDT and CDR2 YNNKEL (reference sequence). The CDR3 DNA reads TGTGCCAGCAGCCAAGATTCGGGGATCACCTACGAGCAGTACTTC. As protein: CASSQDSGITYEQYF.

The chain uses TRBV29-1 and TRBJ1-2; D is possibly TRBD1 (6 bases). The CDR3 totals 14 residues. The V end lost 7 bases, the J end lost 0 bases, and 15 bases lay between the germline ends. Germline values: CDR1 SQVTM, CDR2 ANQGSEA. The CDR3 DNA reads as TGCAGCGCCCGACAGGATCAAGCTAACTATGGCTACACCTTC. Its translation: CSARQDQANYGYTF.

The chain has TRBV28 and TRBJ2-3; 7 bases fit TRBD2. CDR1 and CDR2 (germline): MDHEN, SYDVKM. The ends lost 8 bases at V and 4 bases at J; junction bases unmatched: 9. The CDR3 contains 14 residues. CDR3 coding DNA: TGTGCCAGCCTTTCCCCAGGGAGGGCAGATACGCAGTATTTT. Translating it yields CASLSPGRADTQYF. The whole variable domain, filled in from reference TRBV28 and TRBJ2-3, reads DVKVTQSSRYLVKRTGEKVFLECVQDMDHENMFWYRQDPGLGLRLIYFSYDVKMKEKGDIPEGYSVSREKKERFSLILESASTNQTSMYLCASLSPGRADTQYFGPGTRLTVL.

The genes are TRBV7-3 and TRBJ1-2; TRBD1 matches 7 bases. From germline, CDR1 is SGHTA and CDR2 FQGTGA. J gave up 8 bases and V 6 bases, and 12 bases lay outside the gene matches. This CDR3 is built from 14 residues. For the CDR3, the DNA is TGTGCCAGCAGTAATTCCGGGACAGTGGGGGGCTACACCTTC. Its translation: CASSNSGTVGGYTF.

The chain links TRBV28 to TRBJ2-5, with 11 bases identical to TRBD2. The CDR3 extends over 15 amino acids. J gave up 2 bases and V 6 bases, and 5 bases lay outside the gene matches. CDR1 MDHEN and CDR2 SYDVKM come from the germline V gene. CDR3: CASSPLAGGQETQYF. The CDR3 DNA is TGTGCCAGCAGCCCTCTAGCGGGAGGACAAGAGACCCAGTACTTC.

The chain joins TRBV27 to TRBJ2-3; 14 positions match TRBD2. Germline trimming cut 4 bases from V and 7 bases from J; bases unmatched to any gene: 13. This CDR3 is 18 amino acids long. Germline V gene lookup returns CDR1 MNHEY and CDR2 SMNVEV (reference sequence). The CDR3 DNA is TGTGCCAGCAGTTCCATCCCACTGACTAGCGGGGGGGTAAATACGCAGTATTTT. Protein: CASSSIPLTSGGVNTQYF.

In this sample, this clone turned up many times. This sequence joins TRBV12-3 or TRBV12-4 and TRBJ1-1; D is ambiguous. Trimming took 3 bases from V and 8 from J, leaving 10 bases between them. The length of the CDR3 is 12 residues. The CDR3 bases are TGTGCCAGCAGTTTGTTAAGGGCCGAAGCTTTCTTT. This sequence encodes CASSLLRAEAFF.

This chain uses TRBV11-2 with TRBJ1-1, with no clear D. Per the germline V gene, CDR1 is SGHAT and CDR2 is FQNNGV. V lost 2 bases and J 4 bases, leaving 8 bases between the germline ends. There are 13 residues in the CDR3. CDR3 nucleotides: TGTGCCAGCAGCTTAAGGGAATCCACTGAAGCTTTCTTT. Its protein is CASSLRESTEAFF.

V usage is TRBV10-3 and J usage is TRBJ2-7; weak D call: TRBD1 (6 bases). V was cut by 5 bases and J by 3 bases, with 14 bases left in between. CDR1 is ENHRY and CDR2 is SYGVKD in the germline V gene. CDR3 length: 14 residues. The CDR3, as DNA: TGTGCCATCAGTACCGGGACGGGACACTACGAGCAGTACTTC. Translating it yields CAISTGTGHYEQYF.

This clone has only one observation. The CDR3 loop is CASSLETGGSNQPQHF. The CDR3 DNA reads TGTGCCAGCAGCTTAGAAACAGGGGGAAGCAATCAGCCCCAGCATTTT. This sequence joins TRBV7-6 and TRBJ1-5; 8 positions agree with TRBD1. The CDR3 is 16 amino acids. The junction had 3 bases not matched to a gene; V was cut back by 1 base and J by 1 base. Germline V lookup: CDR1 SGHVS, CDR2 FNYEAQ.

The chain carries TRBV25-1 and TRBJ1-1; D uncertain. The CDR3 has 12 amino acids. Germline CDR1 and CDR2: MGHDK and SYGVNS. Trimming pared 8 bases from V and 1 base from J, leaving 8 bases between. The CDR3 sequence: CASQRGNTEAFF. The CDR3 DNA reads TGTGCCAGCCAACGAGGGAACACTGAAGCTTTCTTT.

This clone came up a few times. V usage is TRBV18 and J usage is TRBJ1-2, with TRBD1 identical over 9 bases. The CDR3 has 15 amino acids. The V gene end was trimmed by 3 bases and the J gene end by 8 bases; junction bases not matched to a gene: 10. CDR1 is KGHSH, CDR2 LQKENI, per germline. The CDR3 nucleotides read TGTGCCAGCTCACCGTCCGGACAGGGGAGGGGAGGCTACACCTTC. Translation gives CASSPSGQGRGGYTF.

This chain links TRBV7-2 with TRBJ1-3, with 7 bases aligning to TRBD1. After removal of 5 bases from V and 0 bases from J, the junction contained 10 bases not matched to a gene. Germline V gives CDR1 SGHTA, CDR2 FQGNSA. The CDR3 loop spans 17 amino acids. CDR3 in DNA: TGTGCCAGCAGCGTTGACAGGGTCGGCAGCTCTGGAAACACCATATATTTT. Translated: CASSVDRVGSSGNTIYF.

V usage is TRBV7-9 and J usage is TRBJ1-2; tentatively, D is TRBD1 (5 bases). Trimming left V 5 bases short and J 5 bases short, with 15 bases between. Germline CDR1 reads SEHNR; CDR2 reads FQNEAQ (reference sequence). The CDR3 loop spans 14 amino acids. The CDR3 is CASSLWDLLYGYTF. CDR3 DNA: TGTGCCAGCAGCCTATGGGACCTTCTATATGGCTACACCTTC.

V gene TRBV9 combines with J gene TRBJ2-1, with 9 bases lining up with TRBD2. V shed 2 bases, J shed 4 bases, and the junction held 7 bases outside the gene matches. CDR1 is SGDLS, CDR2 YYNGEE, per germline. The CDR3 loop spans 16 amino acids. CDR3: CASSVTPTSGYNEQFF. The CDR3 nucleotides read TGTGCCAGCAGCGTGACGCCGACTAGCGGATACAATGAGCAGTTCTTC.

Turning to this clone: The junction differs from germline at one of its ends, possibly a read error. The chain employs TRBV7-3 and TRBJ1-2; D gene unclear. CDR1 is SGHTA, CDR2 FQGTGA, per germline. The CDR3 is 12 amino acids. The CDR3 protein is CASSITNYGYTF. DNA for the CDR3: TGTGCCAGCAGCATAACTAACTATGGCTACACCTTC.

The rearrangement joins TRBV6-2 or TRBV6-3 to TRBJ2-7; TRBD1 matches at 7 bases. The CDR3 is made up of 15 amino acids. CDR1 and CDR2 from the germline V gene are MNHEY and SVGEGT. The V and J ends lost 4 bases and 3 bases, in that order; junction bases with no gene match: 9. The CDR3 is CASSFDRERSYEQYF. The CDR3 DNA is TGTGCCAGCAGTTTCGACAGGGAAAGGAGCTACGAGCAGTACTTC.

The chain links TRBV3-1 (or the pseudogene TRBV3-2) to TRBJ2-7; 15 bases are a match to TRBD2. Unmatched junction bases numbered 1, after V lost 2 bases and J lost 2 bases. This CDR3 comprises 16 residues. CDR1 is LGHDT and CDR2 is YNNKEL in the germline V gene (reference sequence). The CDR3 DNA sequence: TGTGCCAGCAGCCAACGGACTAGCGGGAGGGCCTACGAGCAGTACTTC. Its protein is CASSQRTSGRAYEQYF.

In its sample, this clone was seen once. The chain is built from TRBV2 and TRBJ1-4, with D hard to call. Per germline, CDR1 SNHLY and CDR2 FYNNEI. This CDR3 has 11 amino acids. The V end was cut by 3 bases, the J end by 14 bases, with 10 bases between. CDR3 in DNA: TGTGCCAGCAGTGACTTTGTGGTGCTGTTTTTT. It specifies CASSDFVVLFF.

This clone turned up a few times. This sequence joins TRBV24-1 and TRBJ1-5; the D gene is possibly TRBD1 (6 bases). The CDR3 loop spans 14 amino acids. Per the germline V gene, CDR1 is KGHDR and CDR2 is SFDVKD. Trimming removed 7 bases at V and 1 base at J, with 10 bases between. The CDR3 spells CATSQGSSNQPQHF. CDR3 sequence (DNA): TGTGCCACCAGCCAGGGGAGCAGCAATCAGCCCCAGCATTTT.

This clone was counted a single time. The chain recombines TRBV5-4 with TRBJ2-3; 7 bases are a match to TRBD2. The CDR3 has 18 amino acids. The V and J ends lost 0 bases and 5 bases, in that order; junction bases with no gene match: 15. The V gene's germline CDR1 is SGHNT and CDR2 YYREEE (reference sequence). The CDR3: CASSLAGGRLSGRDTQYF. For the CDR3, the DNA is TGTGCCAGCAGCTTGGCCGGCGGGAGATTAAGTGGGAGAGATACGCAGTATTTT. The full variable domain, completed using reference TRBV5-4 and TRBJ2-3, is ETGVTQSPTHLIKTRGQQVTLRCSSQSGHNTVSWYQQALGQGPQFIFQYYREEENGRGNFPPRFSGLQFPNYSSELNVNALELDDSALYLCASSLAGGRLSGRDTQYFGPGTRLTVL.

The chain is built from TRBV7-6 and TRBJ1-6; 9 bases fit TRBD1. Germline values: CDR1 SGHVS, CDR2 FNYEAQ. This CDR3 is built from 18 residues. V gave up 5 bases and J gave up 0 bases; unmatched junction bases: 8. CDR3 nucleotides: TGTGCCAGCAGCCAACAACAGGGGGCAAGCTCCTATAATTCACCCCTCCACTTT. As protein: CASSQQQGASSYNSPLHF.

The gene calls are TRBV3-1 (or the pseudogene TRBV3-2) and TRBJ1-1, with 10 bases identical to TRBD1. The trim removed 6 bases at V and 7 bases at J, leaving 8 bases unmatched. Germline CDR1 is LGHDT and CDR2 is YNNKEL (reference sequence). This CDR3 region has 14 residues. The DNA for the CDR3 is TGTGCCAGCAGTTATCGACAGGGGGCTGGTGAAGCTTTCTTT. This sequence encodes CASSYRQGAGEAFF.

The CDR3 DNA is TGTGCCAGCAGCCTAGTGGGCAACGAGCAGTACTTC. Residues: CASSLVGNEQYF. The V and J genes are TRBV5-6 and TRBJ2-7; D not resolved. CDR1 and CDR2 (germline): SGHDT, YYEEEE. There are 12 residues in the CDR3. V was trimmed by 4 bases and J by 5 bases, leaving 10 bases between them.

The J gene is TRBJ1-1, the V gene TRBV5-4, with D perhaps TRBD1 (6 bases). The CDR3 sequence is 13 residues long. CDR1 and CDR2 from the germline V gene are SGHNT and YYREEE (reference sequence). Trimming took 0 bases from V and 7 from J, leaving 10 bases between them. CDR3 residues: CASSLGGAREAFF. The CDR3 DNA is TGTGCCAGCAGCTTGGGGGGGGCGCGTGAAGCTTTCTTT.

This rearrangement joins TRBV28 to TRBJ2-3; D gene ambiguous. The CDR3 consists of 16 residues. The germline V gene has CDR1 MDHEN and CDR2 SYDVKM. The V end lost 1 base, the J end lost 2 bases, and 13 bases lay between the germline ends. The CDR3 sequence is CASSLYGGENTDTQYF. The CDR3 coding sequence is TGTGCCAGCAGTTTATACGGCGGAGAGAACACAGATACGCAGTATTTT.

This sequence joins TRBV7-2 and TRBJ1-5; a possible D gene is TRBD1 (6 bases). The germline gives CDR1 SGHTA, CDR2 FQGNSA. The CDR3 runs 15 residues. V was clipped by 5 bases and J by 3 bases, with 14 bases between them. CDR3 loop: CASSRGGSFNQPQHF. The DNA of the CDR3 is TGTGCCAGCAGCCGGGGGGGCAGTTTCAATCAGCCCCAGCATTTT.

This chain uses TRBV4-3 with TRBJ2-2; 9 bases agree with TRBD2. The CDR3 extends over 16 amino acids. The ends lost 0 bases at V and 6 bases at J; junction bases unmatched: 5. CDR1 and CDR2 from the germline V gene are LGHNA and YSLEER. The CDR3 sequence: CASSQEILAGPGELFF. CDR3 nucleotides: TGCGCCAGCAGCCAAGAAATTCTAGCGGGACCCGGGGAGCTGTTTTTT.

The rearrangement links TRBV5-4 to TRBJ2-3; D is uncertain. Germline V gene lookup returns CDR1 SGHNT and CDR2 YYREEE (reference sequence). The CDR3 spans 14 residues. V lost 0 bases and J 1 base, leaving 6 bases between the germline ends. CDR3 region: CASSLDYRTDTQYF. CDR3 DNA: TGTGCCAGCAGCTTGGACTACCGCACAGATACGCAGTATTTT.

The chain joins TRBV15 to TRBJ1-2; a possible D gene is TRBD1 (6 bases). The CDR3 is made up of 11 amino acids. V lost 5 bases and J lost 13, with 14 bases in between. Germline V gives CDR1 LNHNV, CDR2 YYDKDF (reference sequence). In DNA form, the CDR3 reads TGTGCCACCAGCCTCAGGACAGTGTTCACCTTC. Amino acids: CATSLRTVFTF.